This record looks at one T cell receptor (beta chain) sequence and its context. As yet, its antigen is unknown. Alongside a J-beta primer mix, a sample-barcoded 5' primer served in a second PCR lasting about 7 to 12 cycles. Each cDNA molecule, via a template-switch adaptor with 12 random nucleotides, was tagged. TCRdb ran MiXCR on the 5' RACE reads and lists one entry per CDR3 protein. The table records about 1 million distinct CDR3 sequences, 40% to 55% of them present only once. The sample comes from a study of blood T cells in healthy people across ages. General study points: Considered underestimates were the diversity estimates obtained from one million T cells.

Every sample had a minimum of 6 million PBMCs isolated. There were at least 5 micrograms of total RNA extracted from every sample. With 6 bases removed from V and 2 bases from J, the gap between germline ends came to 14 bases. The CDR3 is 14 residues long. In germline, CDR1 is LNHDA, CDR2 SQIVND (reference sequence). The sequence came from a woman aged 55-70 years in good health. The rearrangement links TRBV19 to TRBJ2-7; possible D gene TRBD2, 6 bases. Sequenced sample: blood. The CDR3: CASRLEEGPYEQYF. The CDR3 DNA sequence: TGTGCCAGTAGGTTAGAGGAGGGGCCCTACGAGCAGTACTTC.